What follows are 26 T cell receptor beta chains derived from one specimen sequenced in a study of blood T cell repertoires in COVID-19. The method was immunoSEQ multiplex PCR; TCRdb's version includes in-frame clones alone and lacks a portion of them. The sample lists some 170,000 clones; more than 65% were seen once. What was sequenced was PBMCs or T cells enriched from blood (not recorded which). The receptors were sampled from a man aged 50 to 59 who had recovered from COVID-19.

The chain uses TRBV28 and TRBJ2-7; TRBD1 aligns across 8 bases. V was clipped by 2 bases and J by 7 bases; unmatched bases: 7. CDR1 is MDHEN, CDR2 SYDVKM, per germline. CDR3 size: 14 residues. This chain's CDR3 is CASSLVQGAREQYF. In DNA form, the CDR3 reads TGTGCCAGCAGTTTAGTCCAGGGGGCGCGGGAGCAGTACTTC.

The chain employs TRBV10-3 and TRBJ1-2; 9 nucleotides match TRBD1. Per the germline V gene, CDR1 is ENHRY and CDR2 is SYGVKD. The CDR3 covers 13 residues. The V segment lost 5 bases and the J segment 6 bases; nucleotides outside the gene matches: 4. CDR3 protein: CAISRDRVDGYTF. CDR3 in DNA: TGTGCCATCAGTAGGGACAGGGTCGATGGCTACACCTTC.

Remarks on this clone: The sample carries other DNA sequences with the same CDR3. CDR3 residues: CASTGQGGGYGYTF. The CDR3 coding sequence is TGCGCCAGCACGGGACAGGGGGGCGGCTATGGCTACACCTTC. The chain recombines TRBV5-1 with TRBJ1-2; TRBD1 matches at 11 bases. Germline V gene sequence: CDR1 SGHRS, CDR2 YFSETQ. The CDR3 contains 14 residues. V dropped 6 bases and J dropped 4; count of bases not matched to a gene: 5.

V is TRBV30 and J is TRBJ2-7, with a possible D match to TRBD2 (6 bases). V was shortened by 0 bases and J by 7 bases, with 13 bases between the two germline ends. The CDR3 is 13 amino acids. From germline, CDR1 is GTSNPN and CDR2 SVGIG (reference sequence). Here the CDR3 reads CAWSVHSAGEQYF. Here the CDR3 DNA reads TGTGCCTGGAGTGTACATTCTGCGGGGGAGCAGTACTTC.

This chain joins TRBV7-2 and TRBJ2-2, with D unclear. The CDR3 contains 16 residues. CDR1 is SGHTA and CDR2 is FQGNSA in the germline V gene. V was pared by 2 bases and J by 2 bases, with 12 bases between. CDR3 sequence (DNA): TGTGCCAGCAGCTTACAGAGACTGCACAACACCGGGGAGCTGTTTTTT. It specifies CASSLQRLHNTGELFF.

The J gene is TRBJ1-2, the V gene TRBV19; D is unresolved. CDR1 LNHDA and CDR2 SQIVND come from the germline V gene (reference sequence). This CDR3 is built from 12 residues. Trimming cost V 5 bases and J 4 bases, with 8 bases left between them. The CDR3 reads CASSRGAYGYTF. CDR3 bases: TGTGCCAGTAGTCGGGGTGCCTATGGCTACACCTTC.

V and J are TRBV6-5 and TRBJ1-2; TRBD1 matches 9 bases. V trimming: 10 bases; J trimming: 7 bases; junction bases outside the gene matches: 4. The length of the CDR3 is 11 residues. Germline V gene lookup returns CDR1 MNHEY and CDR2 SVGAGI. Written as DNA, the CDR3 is TGTGCCATAACAGGGGGCGTTGGCTACACCTTC. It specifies CAITGGVGYTF.

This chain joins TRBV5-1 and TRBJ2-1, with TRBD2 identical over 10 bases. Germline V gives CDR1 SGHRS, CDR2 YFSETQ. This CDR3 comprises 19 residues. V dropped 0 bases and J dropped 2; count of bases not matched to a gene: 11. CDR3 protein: CASSLAGPSGGPTYNEQFF. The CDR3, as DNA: TGCGCCAGCAGCTTGGCCGGGCCTAGCGGGGGCCCAACCTACAATGAGCAGTTCTTC.

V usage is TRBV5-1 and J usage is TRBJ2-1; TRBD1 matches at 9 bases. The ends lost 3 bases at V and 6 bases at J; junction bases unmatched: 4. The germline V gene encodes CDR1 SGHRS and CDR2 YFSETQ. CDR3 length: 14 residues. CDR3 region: CASSWGQGGNEQFF. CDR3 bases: TGCGCCAGCAGCTGGGGACAGGGTGGCAATGAGCAGTTCTTC.

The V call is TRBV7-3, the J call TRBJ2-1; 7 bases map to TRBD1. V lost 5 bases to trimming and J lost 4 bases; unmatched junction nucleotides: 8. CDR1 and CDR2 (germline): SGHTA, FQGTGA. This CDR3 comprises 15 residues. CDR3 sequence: CASSPGTDKYNEQFF. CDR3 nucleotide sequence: TGTGCCAGCAGCCCGGGGACAGATAAATACAATGAGCAGTTCTTC.

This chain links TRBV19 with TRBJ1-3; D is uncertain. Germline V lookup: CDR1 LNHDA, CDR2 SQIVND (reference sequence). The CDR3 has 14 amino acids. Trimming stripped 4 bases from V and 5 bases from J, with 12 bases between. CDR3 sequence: CASSKDTSRNTIYF. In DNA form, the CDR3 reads TGTGCCAGTAGTAAGGATACTAGTCGAAACACCATATATTTT.

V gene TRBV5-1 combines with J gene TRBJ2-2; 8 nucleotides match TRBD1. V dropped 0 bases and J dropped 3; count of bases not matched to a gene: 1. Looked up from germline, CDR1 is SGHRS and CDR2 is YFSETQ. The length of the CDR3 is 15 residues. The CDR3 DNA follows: TGCGCCAGCAGCTTGGGACAGGGGTACACCGGGGAGCTGTTTTTT. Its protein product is CASSLGQGYTGELFF. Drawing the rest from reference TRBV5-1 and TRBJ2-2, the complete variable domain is KAGVTQTPRYLIKTRGQQVTLSCSPISGHRSVSWYQQTPGQGLQFLFEYFSETQRNKGNFPGRFSGRQFSNSRSEMNVSTLELGDSALYLCASSLGQGYTGELFFGEGSRLTVL.

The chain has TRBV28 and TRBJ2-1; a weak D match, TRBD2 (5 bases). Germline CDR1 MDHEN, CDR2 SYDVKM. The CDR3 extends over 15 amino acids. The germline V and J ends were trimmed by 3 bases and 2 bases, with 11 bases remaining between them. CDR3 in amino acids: CASSFSEAAYNEQFF. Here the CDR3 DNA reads TGTGCCAGCAGTTTTAGCGAGGCAGCCTACAATGAGCAGTTCTTC.

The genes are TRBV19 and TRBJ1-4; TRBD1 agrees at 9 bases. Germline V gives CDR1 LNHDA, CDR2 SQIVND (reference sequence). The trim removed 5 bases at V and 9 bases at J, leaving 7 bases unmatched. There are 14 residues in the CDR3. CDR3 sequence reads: CASSSGTGSKKLFF. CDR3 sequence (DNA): TGTGCCAGTAGTTCCGGGACAGGGTCAAAAAAACTGTTTTTT. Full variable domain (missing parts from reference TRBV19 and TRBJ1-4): DGGITQSPKYLFRKEGQNVTLSCEQNLNHDAMYWYRQDPGQGLRLIYYSQIVNDFQKGDIAEGYSVSREKKESFPLTVTSAQKNPTAFYLCASSSGTGSKKLFFGSGTQLSVL.

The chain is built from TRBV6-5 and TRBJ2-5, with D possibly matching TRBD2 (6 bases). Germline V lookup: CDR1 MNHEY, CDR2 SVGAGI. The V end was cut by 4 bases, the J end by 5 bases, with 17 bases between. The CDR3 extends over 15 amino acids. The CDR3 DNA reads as TGTGCCAGCAGTTTCTCTAGACGGGAGAGGGAGACCCAGTACTTC. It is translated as CASSFSRRERETQYF.

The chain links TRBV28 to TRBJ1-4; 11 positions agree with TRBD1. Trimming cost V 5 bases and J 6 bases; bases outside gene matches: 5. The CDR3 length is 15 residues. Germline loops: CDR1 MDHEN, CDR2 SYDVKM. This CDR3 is CASSPPGQGDEKLFF. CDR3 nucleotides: TGTGCCAGCAGTCCCCCGGGACAGGGGGATGAAAAACTGTTTTTT.

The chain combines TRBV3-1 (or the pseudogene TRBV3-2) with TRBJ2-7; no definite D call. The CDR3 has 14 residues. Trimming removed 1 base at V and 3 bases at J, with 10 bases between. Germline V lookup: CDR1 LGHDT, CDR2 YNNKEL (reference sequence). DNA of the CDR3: TGTGCCAGCAGCCAAGTCGGTTCGTTCTACGAGCAGTACTTC. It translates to CASSQVGSFYEQYF.

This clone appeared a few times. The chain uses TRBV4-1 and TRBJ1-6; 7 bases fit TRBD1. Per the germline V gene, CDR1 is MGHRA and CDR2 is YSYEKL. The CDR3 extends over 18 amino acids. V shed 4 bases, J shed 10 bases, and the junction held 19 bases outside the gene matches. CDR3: CASSRDTTGAAQGSPLHF. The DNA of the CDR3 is TGCGCCAGCAGCCGAGATACAACAGGGGCAGCCCAAGGATCACCCCTCCACTTT.

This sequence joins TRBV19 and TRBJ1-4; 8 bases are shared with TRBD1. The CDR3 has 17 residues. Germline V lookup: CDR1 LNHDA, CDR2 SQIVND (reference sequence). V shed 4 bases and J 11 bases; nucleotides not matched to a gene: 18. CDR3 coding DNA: TGTGCCAGTAGTAAGATCGGGGGGCAGGGGGCCGGCGGGAAACTGTTTTTT. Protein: CASSKIGGQGAGGKLFF.

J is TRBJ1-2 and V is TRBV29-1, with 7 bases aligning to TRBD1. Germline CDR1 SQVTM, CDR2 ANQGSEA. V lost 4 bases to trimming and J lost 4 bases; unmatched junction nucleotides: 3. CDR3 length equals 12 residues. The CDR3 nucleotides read TGCAGCGTTGCTGACAGGGCCTATGGCTACACCTTC. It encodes CSVADRAYGYTF.

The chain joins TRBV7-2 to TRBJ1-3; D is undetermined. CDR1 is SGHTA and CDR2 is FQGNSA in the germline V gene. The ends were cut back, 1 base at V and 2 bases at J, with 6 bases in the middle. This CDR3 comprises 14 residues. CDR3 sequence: CASSLVTAGNTIYF. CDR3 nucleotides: TGTGCCAGCAGCTTAGTAACGGCTGGAAACACCATATATTTT.

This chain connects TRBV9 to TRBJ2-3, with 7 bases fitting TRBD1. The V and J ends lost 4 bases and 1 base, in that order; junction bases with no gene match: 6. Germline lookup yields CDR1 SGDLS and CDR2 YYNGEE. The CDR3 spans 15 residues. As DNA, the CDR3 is TGTGCCAGCAGCACAGGGGTTAGCGGCACAGATACGCAGTATTTT. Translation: CASSTGVSGTDTQYF.

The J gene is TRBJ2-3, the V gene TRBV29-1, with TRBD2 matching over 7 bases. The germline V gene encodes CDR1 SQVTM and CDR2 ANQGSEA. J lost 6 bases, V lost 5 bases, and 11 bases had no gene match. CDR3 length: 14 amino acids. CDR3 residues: CSVPPIGGGDTQYF. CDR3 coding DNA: TGCAGCGTTCCTCCTATTGGGGGAGGGGATACGCAGTATTTT.

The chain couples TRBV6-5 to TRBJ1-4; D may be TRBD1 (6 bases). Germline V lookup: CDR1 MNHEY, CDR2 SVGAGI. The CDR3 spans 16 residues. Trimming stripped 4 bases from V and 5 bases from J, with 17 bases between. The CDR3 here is CASSSSTGLGNEKLFF. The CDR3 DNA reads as TGTGCCAGCAGTTCATCAACAGGGTTGGGGAATGAAAAACTGTTTTTT.

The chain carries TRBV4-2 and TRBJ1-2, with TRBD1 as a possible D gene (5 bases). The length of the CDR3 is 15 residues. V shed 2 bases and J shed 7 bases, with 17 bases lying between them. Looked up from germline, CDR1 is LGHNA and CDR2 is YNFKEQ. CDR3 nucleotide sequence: TGTGCCAGCAGCCAACCGGCCTCGGGAGGGGCTGGCTACACCTTC. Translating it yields CASSQPASGGAGYTF.

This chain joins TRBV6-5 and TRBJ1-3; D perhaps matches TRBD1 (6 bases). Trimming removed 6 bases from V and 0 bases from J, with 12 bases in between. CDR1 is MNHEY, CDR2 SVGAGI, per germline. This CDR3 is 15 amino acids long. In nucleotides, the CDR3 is TGTGCCAGCAGCATTGGACAGATCTCTGGAAACACCATATATTTT. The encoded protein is CASSIGQISGNTIYF.